Listed below are T cell receptor beta chains from one sample, sequenced in a study of T cells in Graves' hyperthyroidism and ophthalmopathy. MiXCR, applied by TCRdb to the multiplex PCR reads, yields one record per CDR3 protein. The sample lists around 720,000 distinct CDR3 sequences, around a third occurring once. The sample consisted of blood. All receptors derive from a woman between 35 and 50 years old with Graves' hyperthyroidism. CDR3s include the opening cysteine and the closing phenylalanine or tryptophan. Each record gives: V gene, clone size, D gene, J gene, CDR3 protein, CDR3 DNA. A D gene is named only where the DNA matches it firmly. The size of a clone is reported for some rows only, either as once, few or many, or as a class for expanded clones.

TRBV10-3	many	.	TRBJ1-3	CATEASDGSGNTIYF	TGTGCCACAGAGGCGAGTGACGGTTCCGGAAACACCATATATTTT
TRBV29-1	many	.	TRBJ1-2	CSVTVDRIYGYTF	TGCAGCGTTACGGTAGACAGGATCTATGGCTACACCTTC
TRBV15	.	.	TRBJ1-1	CATSSQGPREAFF	TGTGCCACCAGCAGCCAGGGACCGCGCGAAGCTTTCTTT
TRBV5-1	few	.	TRBJ2-5	CASSPGPGPQETQYF	TGCGCCAGCAGCCCGGGACCGGGACCTCAAGAGACCCAGTACTTC
TRBV2	few	.	TRBJ2-2	CASSEGASITGELFF	TGTGCCAGCAGTGAGGGGGCTAGCATCACCGGGGAGCTGTTTTTT
TRBV20-1	many	TRBD2	TRBJ2-5	CSARSSGGETQYF	TGCAGTGCTAGGTCGAGCGGGGGTGAGACCCAGTACTTC
TRBV19	.	TRBD1	TRBJ2-6	CASSRQGAESAGANVLTF	TGTGCCAGTAGTCGACAGGGGGCAGAATCAGCTGGGGCCAACGTCCTGACTTTC
TRBV29-1	.	TRBD1	TRBJ2-7	CSVGQGDEQYF	TGCAGCGTTGGACAGGGAGACGAGCAGTACTTC
TRBV29-1	.	.	TRBJ2-7	CSVRTAGPYEQYF	TGCAGCGTCCGGACCGCCGGTCCCTACGAGCAGTACTTC
TRBV20-1	once	TRBD1	TRBJ1-4	CSAGTQGALRNEKLFF	TGCAGTGCTGGCACACAGGGGGCCCTTCGAAATGAAAAACTGTTTTTT
TRBV7-2	many	.	TRBJ2-5	CASSLERRETQYF	TGTGCCAGCAGCTTAGAAAGAAGGGAGACCCAGTACTTC
TRBV12-3/TRBV12-4	few	.	TRBJ1-3	CASSKIRDGSSGNTIYF	TGTGCCAGCAGTAAAATCCGGGACGGTAGCTCTGGAAACACCATATATTTT
TRBV7-6	many	.	TRBJ2-5	CASSPIYTHQETQYF	TGTGCCAGCAGCCCAATCTACACACACCAAGAGACCCAGTACTTC
TRBV6-1	.	.	TRBJ1-1	CASSSVRVYRFWEAFF	TGTGCCAGCAGCTCCGTCAGGGTTTACAGGTTCTGGGAAGCTTTCTTT
TRBV7-9	many	.	TRBJ1-5	CASSFSGTNQPQHF	TGTGCCAGCAGCTTCTCCGGGACCAATCAGCCCCAGCATTTT
TRBV7-2	.	TRBD1	TRBJ1-2	CASTLGTGGRDGYTF	TGTGCCAGCACCCTCGGGACAGGGGGTAGGGATGGCTACACCTTC